This T cell receptor (beta chain) stems from a study of blood T cell repertoires in COVID-19. Some clones are missing from TCRdb's copy, which holds only in-frame ones; the method was immunoSEQ multiplex PCR. The sample yields approximately 68,000 clones, roughly four fifths seen once. After removal of 1 base from V and 6 bases from J, the junction contained 5 bases not matched to a gene. Looked up from germline, CDR1 is PRHDT and CDR2 is FYEKMQ (reference sequence). This CDR3 is built from 16 residues. Sequencing was performed on peripheral blood. This clonotype originated in a woman aged 55-70 years with acute or convalescent COVID-19. The rearrangement links TRBV13 to TRBJ2-3, with 12 bases aligning to TRBD2. CDR3 amino acids: CASSLASGGARDTQYF. The CDR3 bases are TGTGCCAGCAGCTTAGCTAGCGGGGGGGCCAGGGATACGCAGTATTTT.